A selection of T cell receptor beta chains follows, all from one sample in a study of cytomegalovirus exposure and HLA in healthy donors. Method: immunoSEQ multiplex PCR; TCRdb's copy keeps in-frame clones and lacks some. Of 60,000 or so clones in the sample, approximately 80% were seen once. Sequences were obtained from PBMCs. The source is a middle-aged woman in good health and CMV-seropositive. The CDR3 runs from the conserved cysteine through the conserved F or W. A D gene is named only where the DNA matches it firmly. Clone size, where shown, is once, few, many, or a class for clones that have expanded.

v_call: TRBV4-2; d_call: TRBD2; j_call: TRBJ2-3; clone_size: NA; cdr3_nt: TGTGCCAGCAGCCAAGTTAAGCGGGGGGAAATAATCACAGATACGCAGTATTTT; cdr3_aa: CASSQVKRGEIITDTQYF
v_call: TRBV5-5; d_call: NA; j_call: TRBJ1-2; clone_size: NA; cdr3_nt: TGTGCCAGCAGCTCTAGAACCGAGCGGGTCTATGGCTACACCTTC; cdr3_aa: CASSSRTERVYGYTF
v_call: TRBV7-8; d_call: NA; j_call: TRBJ2-1; clone_size: NA; cdr3_nt: TGTGCCAGCAGCTCCTCGATGGGGGCCGTTTATGAGCAGTTCTTC; cdr3_aa: CASSSSMGAVYEQFF
v_call: TRBV30; d_call: TRBD2; j_call: TRBJ2-6; clone_size: NA; cdr3_nt: TGTGCCTGGAGTGGGGGGGGCAACGTCCTGACTTTC; cdr3_aa: CAWSGGGNVLTF
v_call: TRBV4-3; d_call: NA; j_call: TRBJ1-1; clone_size: NA; cdr3_nt: TGCGCCAGCAGCCAACTGTTACTAACAACCGGGTCTTTCTTT; cdr3_aa: CASSQLLLTTGSFF
v_call: TRBV4-1; d_call: TRBD1; j_call: TRBJ2-7; clone_size: NA; cdr3_nt: TGCGCCAGCAGCCAATCCGGGACAGGGGCCTACGAGCAGTACTTC; cdr3_aa: CASSQSGTGAYEQYF
v_call: TRBV4-1; d_call: NA; j_call: TRBJ1-3; clone_size: NA; cdr3_nt: TGCGCCAGCAGCCTATCTGGAAACACCATATATTTT; cdr3_aa: CASSLSGNTIYF
v_call: TRBV19; d_call: NA; j_call: TRBJ1-6; clone_size: NA; cdr3_nt: TGTGCCAGTAGTCCACAGACAGGCTTAAGGCGGTCACCCCTCCACTTT; cdr3_aa: CASSPQTGLRRSPLHF
v_call: TRBV5-6; d_call: NA; j_call: TRBJ1-5; clone_size: once; cdr3_nt: TGTGCCAGCAGCAGAGGCGGGAATCAGCCCCAGCATTTT; cdr3_aa: CASSRGGNQPQHF
v_call: TRBV4-1; d_call: NA; j_call: TRBJ1-5; clone_size: few; cdr3_nt: TGCGCCAGCAGCCAAGATGTCGCAACAGGGCGATTGGGCCCCCAGCATTTT; cdr3_aa: CASSQDVATGRLGPQHF
v_call: TRBV12-5; d_call: NA; j_call: TRBJ2-1; clone_size: NA; cdr3_nt: TGTGCTAGTGGTTTGTCCAACAGGGCCAATGAGCAGTTCTTC; cdr3_aa: CASGLSNRANEQFF
v_call: TRBV5-4; d_call: TRBD2; j_call: TRBJ2-1; clone_size: NA; cdr3_nt: TGTGCCAGCAGCTACGGGGGGGCCCCATACAATGAGCAGTTCTTC; cdr3_aa: CASSYGGAPYNEQFF
v_call: TRBV30; d_call: NA; j_call: TRBJ1-1; clone_size: NA; cdr3_nt: TGTGCCTGGGGATACACAGCTAACACTGAAGCTTTCTTT; cdr3_aa: CAWGYTANTEAFF
v_call: TRBV14; d_call: NA; j_call: TRBJ2-2; clone_size: NA; cdr3_nt: TGTGCCAGCAGCCAGTCACAGGGAGGGGTCGCCGGGGAGCTGTTTTTT; cdr3_aa: CASSQSQGGVAGELFF
v_call: TRBV15; d_call: TRBD2; j_call: TRBJ2-1; clone_size: NA; cdr3_nt: TGTGCCACCAGCCAAGCGGGGGTCTACAATGAGCAGTTCTTC; cdr3_aa: CATSQAGVYNEQFF
v_call: TRBV14; d_call: TRBD2; j_call: TRBJ2-7; clone_size: NA; cdr3_nt: TGTGCCAGCAGCCGGCTCGTAGCGGGGGGTTACTACGAGCAGTACTTC; cdr3_aa: CASSRLVAGGYYEQYF
v_call: TRBV7-3; d_call: TRBD2; j_call: TRBJ2-5; clone_size: NA; cdr3_nt: TGTGCCAGCAGCTTGCGACTAGCGGGGGTAGGCGGGGAGACCCAGTACTTC; cdr3_aa: CASSLRLAGVGGETQYF
v_call: TRBV15; d_call: NA; j_call: TRBJ1-6; clone_size: NA; cdr3_nt: TGTGCCACCAGCAGAGATCGCATTATCAGCTCCCGACCAGGGGCAGCTTCACCCCTCCACTTT; cdr3_aa: CATSRDRIISSRPGAASPLHF
v_call: TRBV7-3; d_call: TRBD1; j_call: TRBJ1-1; clone_size: NA; cdr3_nt: TGTGCCAGCAGCCTGACAGGGGTAGGCACTGAAGCTTTCTTT; cdr3_aa: CASSLTGVGTEAFF
v_call: TRBV5-6; d_call: TRBD1; j_call: TRBJ1-6; clone_size: NA; cdr3_nt: TGTGCCAGCAGCCCGCGGACAGGGGTATCACCCCTCCACTTT; cdr3_aa: CASSPRTGVSPLHF
v_call: TRBV9; d_call: NA; j_call: TRBJ1-3; clone_size: NA; cdr3_nt: TGTGCCAGCAGCGTAGTTTCGAGTGGAAACACCATATATTTT; cdr3_aa: CASSVVSSGNTIYF
v_call: TRBV6-5; d_call: NA; j_call: TRBJ1-1; clone_size: NA; cdr3_nt: TGTGCCAGCGGCGGGCCCATGAACACTGAAGCTTTCTTT; cdr3_aa: CASGGPMNTEAFF
v_call: TRBV7-2; d_call: NA; j_call: TRBJ2-3; clone_size: few; cdr3_nt: TGTGCCAGCAGCTTCGCGGGTCTTGGGGATACGCAGTATTTT; cdr3_aa: CASSFAGLGDTQYF
v_call: TRBV10-1; d_call: TRBD2; j_call: TRBJ2-3; clone_size: NA; cdr3_nt: TGCGCCAGCAGTGATCACCTAGCGGGGGGATCTGACACAGATACGCAGTATTTT; cdr3_aa: CASSDHLAGGSDTDTQYF
v_call: TRBV4-2; d_call: NA; j_call: TRBJ1-2; clone_size: NA; cdr3_nt: TGTGCCAGCAGCCAGGATTTACAGGGAAACGCTAACTATGGCTACACCTTC; cdr3_aa: CASSQDLQGNANYGYTF
v_call: TRBV7-2; d_call: NA; j_call: TRBJ2-7; clone_size: NA; cdr3_nt: TGTGCCAGCAGCTTAAGACAGAACGAGCAGTACTTC; cdr3_aa: CASSLRQNEQYF
v_call: TRBV7-9; d_call: TRBD2; j_call: TRBJ2-5; clone_size: NA; cdr3_nt: TGTGCCAGCAGCTTAGCGGGGGGGCAAGAGACCCAGTACTTC; cdr3_aa: CASSLAGGQETQYF
v_call: TRBV4-1; d_call: TRBD2; j_call: TRBJ2-1; clone_size: NA; cdr3_nt: TGCGCCAGCAGCCTCCGGGGGGATGAGCAGTTCTTC; cdr3_aa: CASSLRGDEQFF
v_call: TRBV5-5; d_call: NA; j_call: TRBJ1-4; clone_size: NA; cdr3_nt: TGTGCCAGCAGCAGAACAGGGTCTAATGAAAAACTGTTTTTT; cdr3_aa: CASSRTGSNEKLFF
v_call: TRBV2; d_call: TRBD1; j_call: TRBJ2-1; clone_size: NA; cdr3_nt: TGTGCCAGCAGTAACACCCGGACAGGGCTTTCGGACTCCTACAATGAGCAGTTCTTC; cdr3_aa: CASSNTRTGLSDSYNEQFF
v_call: TRBV29-1; d_call: NA; j_call: TRBJ2-3; clone_size: NA; cdr3_nt: TGCAGCGTTGTAGAGCAGGGCTACACAGATACGCAGTATTTT; cdr3_aa: CSVVEQGYTDTQYF
v_call: TRBV18; d_call: TRBD1; j_call: TRBJ2-7; clone_size: NA; cdr3_nt: TGTGCCAGCTCACCCCGAGGGACAGGGACCTCCTACGAGCAGTACTTC; cdr3_aa: CASSPRGTGTSYEQYF
v_call: TRBV6-4; d_call: TRBD2; j_call: TRBJ2-3; clone_size: NA; cdr3_nt: TGTGCCAGCAGCCACCTAGCGGGGGGCACAGATACGCAGTATTTT; cdr3_aa: CASSHLAGGTDTQYF
v_call: TRBV19; d_call: NA; j_call: TRBJ1-3; clone_size: NA; cdr3_nt: TGTGCCAGTAGTGCAACAAGAAACACCATATATTTT; cdr3_aa: CASSATRNTIYF
v_call: TRBV7-9; d_call: NA; j_call: TRBJ1-1; clone_size: NA; cdr3_nt: TGTGCCAGCAGCTTAGGTATTAGGGGTAGGGGCACTGAAGCTTTCTTT; cdr3_aa: CASSLGIRGRGTEAFF
v_call: TRBV18; d_call: NA; j_call: TRBJ2-7; clone_size: once; cdr3_nt: TGTGCCAGCTCACCACCGATCCCCTCTTCCGGGCAGTACTTC; cdr3_aa: CASSPPIPSSGQYF
v_call: TRBV5-5; d_call: NA; j_call: TRBJ2-7; clone_size: NA; cdr3_nt: TGTGCCAGCAGCTTGGCCCCCCAGCAGGTCGGAACCTACGAGCAGTACTTC; cdr3_aa: CASSLAPQQVGTYEQYF
v_call: TRBV5-1; d_call: NA; j_call: TRBJ1-1; clone_size: NA; cdr3_nt: TGCGCCAGCAGCTTGGTGGTGGGCAGGAACACTGAAGCTTTCTTT; cdr3_aa: CASSLVVGRNTEAFF
v_call: TRBV4-3; d_call: NA; j_call: TRBJ1-1; clone_size: few; cdr3_nt: TGCGCCAGCAGCCAAGGTGGGGACTTGGAGCGTGAAGCTTTCTTT; cdr3_aa: CASSQGGDLEREAFF
v_call: TRBV5-6; d_call: NA; j_call: TRBJ1-1; clone_size: NA; cdr3_nt: TGTGCCAGCAGCTTTCCGGGCGGGTTGAACACTGAAGCTTTCTTT; cdr3_aa: CASSFPGGLNTEAFF
v_call: TRBV30; d_call: NA; j_call: TRBJ1-1; clone_size: NA; cdr3_nt: TGTGCCTGGACCATCAAAGGGGGGGGTTTCGACACTGAAGCTTTCTTT; cdr3_aa: CAWTIKGGGFDTEAFF
v_call: TRBV6-1; d_call: NA; j_call: TRBJ1-6; clone_size: NA; cdr3_nt: TGTGCCAGCCGCCTCAGTTCCTATAATTCACCCCTCCACTTT; cdr3_aa: CASRLSSYNSPLHF
v_call: TRBV7-9; d_call: TRBD1; j_call: TRBJ1-4; clone_size: NA; cdr3_nt: TGTGCCAGCAGCTCGGGCCATACAGGGGAGGCTACTAATGAAAAACTGTTTTTT; cdr3_aa: CASSSGHTGEATNEKLFF
v_call: TRBV6-5; d_call: NA; j_call: TRBJ1-2; clone_size: NA; cdr3_nt: TGTGCCAGCAGCTTCGGGGGGGGCCATGGCTACACCTTC; cdr3_aa: CASSFGGGHGYTF
v_call: TRBV6-1; d_call: NA; j_call: TRBJ1-5; clone_size: NA; cdr3_nt: TGTGCCAGCAGTGAAGCGAGGGCCCAGCATTTT; cdr3_aa: CASSEARAQHF
v_call: TRBV4-1; d_call: NA; j_call: TRBJ2-3; clone_size: NA; cdr3_nt: TGCGCCAGCAGCCAAGTTGGAGCCGATACGCAGTATTTT; cdr3_aa: CASSQVGADTQYF
v_call: TRBV5-1; d_call: NA; j_call: TRBJ2-5; clone_size: few; cdr3_nt: TGCGCCAGCAGCTTGGCTATACGAGAGACCCAGTACTTC; cdr3_aa: CASSLAIRETQYF
v_call: TRBV5-1; d_call: TRBD1; j_call: TRBJ1-2; clone_size: NA; cdr3_nt: TGCGCCAGCAGCCTGCCACGGGACAGGGAAGGGAACTATGGCTACACCTTC; cdr3_aa: CASSLPRDREGNYGYTF
v_call: TRBV27; d_call: NA; j_call: TRBJ1-1; clone_size: once; cdr3_nt: TGTGCCAGCAGTTTATCGGGCGGGGCTGAAGCTTTCTTT; cdr3_aa: CASSLSGGAEAFF
v_call: TRBV12-5; d_call: NA; j_call: TRBJ1-3; clone_size: NA; cdr3_nt: TGTGCTAGTGCCTTGCCGGGATCTCCTGGAAACACCATATATTTT; cdr3_aa: CASALPGSPGNTIYF
v_call: TRBV6-1; d_call: TRBD1; j_call: TRBJ2-2; clone_size: NA; cdr3_nt: TGTGCCAGCAGTCCACAGGGGGCAGGGGGCGGGGAGCTGTTTTTT; cdr3_aa: CASSPQGAGGGELFF